This T cell receptor (beta chain) originates from a study of OX40 agonist ivuxolimab in advanced cancers. Study in general: Participants, roughly 80% male, averaged roughly 60 years of age, ranging from about 20 to 79. Of the patients, three showed partial responses, one with hepatocellular carcinoma and two with cutaneous melanoma.

This clone was picked up one time. The antigen is not known. Using immunoSEQ multiplex PCR, the repertoire was profiled, and TCRdb retains in-frame clones only, with some absent. The sample consists of about 64,000 clones, roughly nine tenths of them appearing once. This CDR3 comprises 14 residues. Trimming cost V 0 bases and J 5 bases, with 14 bases left between them. Per germline, CDR1 GTSNPN and CDR2 SVGIG (reference sequence). Whole-study results and caveats: There was clonal expansion of CD4+ and CD8+ blood T cells by week 6 at 0.1 to 3.0 mg/kg.

Autoimmune disease history or systemic immunosuppression excluded patients. The chain uses TRBV30 and TRBJ2-7; D is unresolved. This clonotype was obtained from an adult with an advanced solid tumor such as melanoma, head and neck, liver or kidney cancer. This material consisted of CD4+ or CD8+ T cells sorted from blood, taken in a trial of the OX40 agonist ivuxolimab. This chain's CDR3 is CAWSVNLVSDEQYF. CDR3 nucleotide sequence: TGTGCCTGGAGTGTAAACCTGGTCAGCGACGAGCAGTACTTC. The full variable domain, with the rest looked up from reference TRBV30 and TRBJ2-7, is SQTIHQWPATLVQPVGSPLSLECTVEGTSNPNLYWYRQAAGRGLQLLFYSVGIGQISSEVPQNLSASRPQDRQFILSSKKLLLSDSGFYLCAWSVNLVSDEQYFGPGTRLTVT.